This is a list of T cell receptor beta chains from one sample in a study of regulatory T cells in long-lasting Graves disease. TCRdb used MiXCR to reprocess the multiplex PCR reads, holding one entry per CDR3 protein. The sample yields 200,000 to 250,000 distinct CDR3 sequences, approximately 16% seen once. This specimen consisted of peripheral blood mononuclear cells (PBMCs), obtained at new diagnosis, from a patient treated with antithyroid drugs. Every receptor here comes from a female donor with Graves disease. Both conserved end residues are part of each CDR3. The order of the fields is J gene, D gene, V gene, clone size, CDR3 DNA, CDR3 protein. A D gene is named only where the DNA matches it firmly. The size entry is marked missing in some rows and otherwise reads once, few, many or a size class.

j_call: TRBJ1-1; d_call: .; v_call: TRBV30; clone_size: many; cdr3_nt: TGTGCCTGGAGTTACTCGGGGGGGTTGAACACTGAAGCTTTCTTT; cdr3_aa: CAWSYSGGLNTEAFF
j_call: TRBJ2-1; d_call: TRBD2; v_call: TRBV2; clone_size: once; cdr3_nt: TGTGCCAGCAGTGAGGTAGCGGGAGTTTACAATGAGCAGTTCTTC; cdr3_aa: CASSEVAGVYNEQFF
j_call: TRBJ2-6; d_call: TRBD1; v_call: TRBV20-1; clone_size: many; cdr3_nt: TGCAGTGCTAGGGGCCGGGACAGGGCATCAGGGGCCAACGTCCTGACTTTC; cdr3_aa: CSARGRDRASGANVLTF
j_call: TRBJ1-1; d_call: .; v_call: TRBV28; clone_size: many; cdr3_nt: TGTGCCAGCAGCCGACGCGGGACTTATGGGGAAGCTTTCTTT; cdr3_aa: CASSRRGTYGEAFF
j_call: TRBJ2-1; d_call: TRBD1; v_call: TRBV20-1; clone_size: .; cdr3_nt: TGCAGTGCTAGAGGGAACAGGGGGCTTGAGCAGTTCTTC; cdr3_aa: CSARGNRGLEQFF
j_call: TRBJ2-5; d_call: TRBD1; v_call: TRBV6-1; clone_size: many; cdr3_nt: TGTGCCAGTAACAGGGGTACCCAAGAGACCCAGTACTTC; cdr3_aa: CASNRGTQETQYF
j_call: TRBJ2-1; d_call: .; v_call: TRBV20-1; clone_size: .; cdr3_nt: TGCAGTGCTAGAGATCGTAGGAGGGAAGGACATGAGCAGTTCTTC; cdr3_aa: CSARDRRREGHEQFF
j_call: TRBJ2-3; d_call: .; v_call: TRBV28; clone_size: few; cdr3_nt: TGTGCCAGCAGTTTACTTAGAGATACGCAGTATTTT; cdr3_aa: CASSLLRDTQYF
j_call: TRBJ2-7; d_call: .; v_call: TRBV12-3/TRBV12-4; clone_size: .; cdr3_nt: TGTGCCAGCAGTCAAGCCGGGACAACGACCTACGAGCAGTACTTC; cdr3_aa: CASSQAGTTTYEQYF
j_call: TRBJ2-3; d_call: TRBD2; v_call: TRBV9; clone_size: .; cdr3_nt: TGTGCCAGCAGCGCCCCTCGGGGGGTGAGCACAGATACGCAGTATTTT; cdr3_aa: CASSAPRGVSTDTQYF
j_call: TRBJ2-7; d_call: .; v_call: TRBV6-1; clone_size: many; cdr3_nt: TGTGCCAGCAGTGCCCCGGATACCTACGAGCAGTACTTC; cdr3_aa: CASSAPDTYEQYF
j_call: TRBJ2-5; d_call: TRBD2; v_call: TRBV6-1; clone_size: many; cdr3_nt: TGTGCCAGCAGGAGGACTAGCGGGGGCCAAGAGACCCAGTACTTC; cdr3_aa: CASRRTSGGQETQYF
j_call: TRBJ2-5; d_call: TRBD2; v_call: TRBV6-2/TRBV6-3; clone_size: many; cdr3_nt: TGTGCCAGCAGTTACCCCCGACTAGCGGGTTTGCAAGAGACCCAGTACTTC; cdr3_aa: CASSYPRLAGLQETQYF
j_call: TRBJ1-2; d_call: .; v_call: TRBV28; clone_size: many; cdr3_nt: TGTGCCAGCAACCAGGCCGGGTCTGGCTACACCTTC; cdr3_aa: CASNQAGSGYTF
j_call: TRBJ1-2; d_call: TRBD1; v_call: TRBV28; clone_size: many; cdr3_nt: TGTGCCAGCAGTTTATCACAGGGGGCGCCGATCTATGGCTACACCTTC; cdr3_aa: CASSLSQGAPIYGYTF
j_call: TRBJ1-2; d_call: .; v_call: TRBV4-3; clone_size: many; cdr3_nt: TGCGCCAGCAGCAGGACCGGAGGCGTTGGGTACACCTTC; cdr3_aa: CASSRTGGVGYTF
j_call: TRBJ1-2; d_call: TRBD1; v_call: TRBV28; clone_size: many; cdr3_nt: TGTGCCAGCAGTCAGGGGGCGGATGGCTACACCTTC; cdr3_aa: CASSQGADGYTF
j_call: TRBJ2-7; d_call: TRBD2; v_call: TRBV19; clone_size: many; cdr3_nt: TGTGCCAGTAGTAGAAGCGGGAGTGGCACTTACGAGCAGTACTTC; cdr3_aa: CASSRSGSGTYEQYF
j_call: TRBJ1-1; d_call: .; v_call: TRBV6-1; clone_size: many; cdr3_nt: TGTGCCAGCAGACCTGTGGACACTGAAGCTTTCTTT; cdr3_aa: CASRPVDTEAFF
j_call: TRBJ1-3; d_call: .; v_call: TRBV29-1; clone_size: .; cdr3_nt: TGCAGCGTTGCTGGAGTTACCTCTGGAAACACCATATATTTT; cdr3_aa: CSVAGVTSGNTIYF
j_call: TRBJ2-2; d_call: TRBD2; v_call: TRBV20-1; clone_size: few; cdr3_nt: TGCAGTGCTAGAGCCCAGTCTCCGGGACTAGCGAACACCGGGGAGCTGTTTTTT; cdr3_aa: CSARAQSPGLANTGELFF
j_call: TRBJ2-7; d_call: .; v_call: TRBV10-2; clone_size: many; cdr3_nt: TGCGCCAGCAGGCAGGCAGTCTCCTACGAGCAGTACTTC; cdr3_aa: CASRQAVSYEQYF
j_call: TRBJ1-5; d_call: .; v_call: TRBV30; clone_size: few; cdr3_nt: TGTGCCTGGAGTGTTGAGGGGGGCGGCAATCAGCCCCAGCATTTT; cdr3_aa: CAWSVEGGGNQPQHF
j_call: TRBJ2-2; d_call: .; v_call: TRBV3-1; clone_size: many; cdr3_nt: TGTGCCAGCAGCCAAGTTAGGAACACCGGGGAGCTGTTTTTT; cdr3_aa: CASSQVRNTGELFF
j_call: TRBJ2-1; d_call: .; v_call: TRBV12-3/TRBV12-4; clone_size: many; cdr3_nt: TGTGCCAGCAGACCTCGGGGAGACAATGAGCAGTTCTTC; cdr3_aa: CASRPRGDNEQFF
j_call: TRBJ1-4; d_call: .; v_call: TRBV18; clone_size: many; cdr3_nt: TGTGCCAGCTCACCCAGACCGTATGCAACTAATGAAAAACTGTTTTTT; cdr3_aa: CASSPRPYATNEKLFF
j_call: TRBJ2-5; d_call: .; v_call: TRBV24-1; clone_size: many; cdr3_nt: TGTGCCACCAGTGACCCCCTTGACAGACAAGAGACCCAGTACTTC; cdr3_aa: CATSDPLDRQETQYF
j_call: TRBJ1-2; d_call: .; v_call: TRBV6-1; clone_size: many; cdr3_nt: TGTGCCAGCAGCCAAAGCCTTGGGGGCTACACCTTC; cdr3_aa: CASSQSLGGYTF
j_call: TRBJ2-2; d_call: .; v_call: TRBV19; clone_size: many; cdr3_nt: TGTGCCAGTAGTATAGATTACTCGGGGACCGGGGAGCTGTTTTTT; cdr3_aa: CASSIDYSGTGELFF
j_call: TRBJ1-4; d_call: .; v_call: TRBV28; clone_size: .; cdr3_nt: TGTGCCAGCAGCCGTGCGAGAGGTAGCGATAAGGCAACTAATGAAAAACTGTTTTTT; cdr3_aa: CASSRARGSDKATNEKLFF
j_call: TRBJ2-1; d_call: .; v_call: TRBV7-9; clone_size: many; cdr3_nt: TGTGCCAGCAGCTTACCGGTGGGTAGCGGTCCCTCCTACAATGAGCAGTTCTTC; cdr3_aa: CASSLPVGSGPSYNEQFF
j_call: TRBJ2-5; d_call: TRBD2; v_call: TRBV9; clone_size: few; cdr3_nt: TGTGCCAGCAGCCTCAGCGGGGTGGGGGAGACCCAGTACTTC; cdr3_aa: CASSLSGVGETQYF
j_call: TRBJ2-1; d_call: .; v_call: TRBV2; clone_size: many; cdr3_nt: TGTGCCAGCAGTGAAGATAATAGCGGTCTTGAGTTCTTC; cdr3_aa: CASSEDNSGLEFF
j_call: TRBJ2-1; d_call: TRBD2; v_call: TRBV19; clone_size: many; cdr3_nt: TGTGCCAGTAGTATGCCCGGGACTAGCGCTGAAAGGTACAATGAGCAGTTCTTC; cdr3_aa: CASSMPGTSAERYNEQFF
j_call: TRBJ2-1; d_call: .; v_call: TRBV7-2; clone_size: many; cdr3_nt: TGTGCCAGCAGCCAAGTCCGGTCCTACAATGAGCAGTTCTTC; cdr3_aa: CASSQVRSYNEQFF
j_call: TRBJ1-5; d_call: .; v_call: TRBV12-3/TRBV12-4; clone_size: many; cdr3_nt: TGTGCCAGCAGCCACGGTGGTGGGGCGCACCGACAGCCCCAGCATTTT; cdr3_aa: CASSHGGGAHRQPQHF
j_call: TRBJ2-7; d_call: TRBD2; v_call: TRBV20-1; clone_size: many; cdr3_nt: TGCAGTGCTTCACGGACTAGCGGGAGAGCCGAGCAGTACTTC; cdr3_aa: CSASRTSGRAEQYF
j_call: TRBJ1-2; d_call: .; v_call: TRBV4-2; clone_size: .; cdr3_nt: TGTGCCAGCAGCCAAGATCGGGGCACCAAAATTTATAGCTACACCTTC; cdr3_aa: CASSQDRGTKIYSYTF
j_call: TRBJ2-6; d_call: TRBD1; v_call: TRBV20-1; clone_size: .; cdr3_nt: TGCAGTGCTAGTATTCTCCAGGGGGCGAAAGGGGCCAACGTCCTGACTTTC; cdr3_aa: CSASILQGAKGANVLTF
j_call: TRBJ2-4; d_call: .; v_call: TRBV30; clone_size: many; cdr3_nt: TGTGCCTGGAGTGTACGGCAGGGGCGAACTCAGTACTTC; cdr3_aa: CAWSVRQGRTQYF